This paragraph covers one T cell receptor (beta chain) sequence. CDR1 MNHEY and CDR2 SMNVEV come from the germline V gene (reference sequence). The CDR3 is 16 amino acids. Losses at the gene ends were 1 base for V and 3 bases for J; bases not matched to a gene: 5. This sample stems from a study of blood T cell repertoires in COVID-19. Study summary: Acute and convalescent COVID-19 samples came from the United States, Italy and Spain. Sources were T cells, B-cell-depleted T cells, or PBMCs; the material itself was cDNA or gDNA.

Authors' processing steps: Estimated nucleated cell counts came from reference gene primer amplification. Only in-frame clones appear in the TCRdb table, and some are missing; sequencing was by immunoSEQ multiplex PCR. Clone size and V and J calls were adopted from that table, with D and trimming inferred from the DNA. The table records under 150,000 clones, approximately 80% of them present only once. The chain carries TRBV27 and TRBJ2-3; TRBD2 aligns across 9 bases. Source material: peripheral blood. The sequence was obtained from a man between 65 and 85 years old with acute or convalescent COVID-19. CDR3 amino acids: CASSLWAGGRTDTQYF. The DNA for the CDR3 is TGTGCCAGCAGTTTATGGGCGGGGGGGCGGACAGATACGCAGTATTTT.